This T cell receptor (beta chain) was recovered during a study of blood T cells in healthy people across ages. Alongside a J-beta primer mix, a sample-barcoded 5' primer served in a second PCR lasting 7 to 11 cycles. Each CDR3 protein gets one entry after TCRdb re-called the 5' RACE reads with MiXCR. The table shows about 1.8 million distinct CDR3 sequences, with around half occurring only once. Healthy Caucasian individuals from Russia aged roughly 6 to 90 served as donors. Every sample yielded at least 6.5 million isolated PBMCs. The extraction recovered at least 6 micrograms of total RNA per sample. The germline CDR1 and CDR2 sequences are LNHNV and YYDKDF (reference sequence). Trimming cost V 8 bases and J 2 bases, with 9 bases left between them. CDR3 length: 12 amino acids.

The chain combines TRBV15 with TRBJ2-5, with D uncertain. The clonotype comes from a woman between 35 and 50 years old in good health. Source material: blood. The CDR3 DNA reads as TGTGCCACCGGACGAGGACAAGAGACCCAGTACTTC. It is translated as CATGRGQETQYF.